These 27 T cell receptor beta chains were all obtained from the same sample, sequenced in a study of T cells in Graves' hyperthyroidism and ophthalmopathy. Researchers amplified the TCR beta CDR3 regions from RNA transcripts. A first-round RT-PCR of the TCR CDR3 used the HTBI primer set. TCRdb re-analysed the multiplex PCR reads in MiXCR, keeping a single row per CDR3 protein. The sample lists nearly 250,000 distinct CDR3 sequences, more than 20% occurring once. Sequencing was carried out using blood. These receptors were obtained from a woman aged 40 to 50 with Graves' ophthalmopathy.

The sample holds many counts of this clonotype. This chain joins TRBV30 and TRBJ1-1; D unresolved. CDR1 is GTSNPN and CDR2 is SVGIG in the germline V gene (reference sequence). The CDR3 has 13 residues. Trimming took off 2 bases at V and 3 bases at J, with 10 bases between the two ends. As DNA, the CDR3 is TGTGCCTGGAGTCGGACGTGGTACACTGAAGCTTTCTTT. Amino acid sequence: CAWSRTWYTEAFF. The variable domain in full, with the rest retrieved from reference TRBV30 and TRBJ1-1, is SQTIHQWPATLVQPVGSPLSLECTVEGTSNPNLYWYRQAAGRGLQLLFYSVGIGQISSEVPQNLSASRPQDRQFILSSKKLLLSDSGFYLCAWSRTWYTEAFFGQGTRLTVV.

At least ten counts were recorded for this clonotype. This rearrangement joins TRBV28 to TRBJ2-7; TRBD1 agrees at 8 bases. This CDR3 has 14 residues. V was clipped by 3 bases and J by 3 bases; unmatched bases: 4. CDR1 and CDR2 from the germline V gene are MDHEN and SYDVKM. This CDR3 reads CASSFWDRSYEQYF. For the CDR3, the DNA is TGTGCCAGCAGTTTTTGGGACAGGAGCTACGAGCAGTACTTC.

This chain connects TRBV28 to TRBJ2-1, with TRBD2 matching over 14 bases. The CDR3 is 18 residues long. J gave up 4 bases and V 6 bases, and 11 bases lay outside the gene matches. CDR1 is MDHEN and CDR2 is SYDVKM in the germline V gene. The CDR3 spells CASSLTSGRGPKYNEQFF. The CDR3 region has the DNA TGTGCCAGCAGCCTGACTAGCGGGAGGGGGCCCAAATACAATGAGCAGTTCTTC.

This clonotype was seen at least ten times. This chain links TRBV20-1 with TRBJ2-3; 8 bases are shared with TRBD2. The germline gives CDR1 DFQATT, CDR2 SNEGSKA (reference sequence). There are 13 residues in the CDR3. V shed 6 bases, J shed 6 bases, and the junction held 8 bases outside the gene matches. This CDR3 reads CSANPAGDDTQYF. CDR3 bases: TGCAGTGCGAACCCAGCGGGAGATGATACGCAGTATTTT.

This clonotype occurred many times. The rearrangement links TRBV4-2 to TRBJ1-2; TRBD1 might be the D (5 bases). The CDR3 contains 15 residues. With 4 bases removed from V and 4 bases from J, the gap between germline ends came to 16 bases. Germline-derived CDR1 and CDR2 are LGHNA and YNFKEQ. The DNA of the CDR3 is TGTGCCAGCAGCCCTCCCCGGCTGGGGACCTATGGCTACACCTTC. It codes for CASSPPRLGTYGYTF.

This clonotype was seen ten or more times. The rearrangement links TRBV15 to TRBJ2-1, with 7 bases fitting TRBD1. Germline CDR1 reads LNHNV; CDR2 reads YYDKDF (reference sequence). V lost 0 bases to trimming and J lost 5 bases; unmatched junction nucleotides: 4. This CDR3 is 15 amino acids long. The CDR3 DNA follows: TGTGCCACCAGCAGAGAAAGGGACAGAAACAATGAGCAGTTCTTC. Its translation: CATSRERDRNNEQFF.

This clonotype has ten or more counts. The chain has TRBV20-1 and TRBJ2-7; the match to TRBD2 covers 7 bases. The CDR3 is 14 residues long. The V and J ends lost 8 bases and 2 bases, in that order; junction bases with no gene match: 12. Germline V CDR1 and CDR2: DFQATT, SNEGSKA (reference sequence). CDR3 sequence (DNA): TGCAGTCTCCAGGACGGGAGGACAACCTACGAGCAGTACTTC. It encodes CSLQDGRTTYEQYF.

This clonotype was recorded many times. The V call is TRBV6-2 or TRBV6-3, the J call TRBJ2-7; perhaps TRBD1 as D (6 bases). Germline CDR1 reads MNHEY; CDR2 reads SVGEGT. V lost 2 bases, J lost 3 bases, and 8 bases lay in between. The CDR3 consists of 13 residues. This CDR3 reads CASSYGTRYEQYF. CDR3 coding DNA: TGTGCCAGCAGTTACGGGACACGCTACGAGCAGTACTTC.

The sample holds many counts of this clonotype. The rearrangement uses TRBV7-3 and TRBJ2-7, with 8 bases aligning to TRBD1. The V segment lost 5 bases and the J segment 2 bases; nucleotides outside the gene matches: 14. Germline assignment: CDR1 SGHTA and CDR2 FQGTGA. The length of the CDR3 is 17 residues. The CDR3 nucleotides read TGTGCCAGCAGCCTCACGCCCCTGGGACAGGAAACCTACGAGCAGTACTTC. Its translation is CASSLTPLGQETYEQYF.

This clonotype came up many times. The CDR3 loop reads CASSSRQGVENTIYF. The CDR3 DNA sequence: TGTGCCAGCAGTTCTAGACAGGGAGTGGAAAACACCATATATTTT. V gene TRBV27 combines with J gene TRBJ1-3; 7 nucleotides align to TRBD1. The trim removed 4 bases at V and 6 bases at J, leaving 9 bases unmatched. This CDR3 spans 15 amino acids. The germline V gene encodes CDR1 MNHEY and CDR2 SMNVEV (reference sequence).

This clonotype occurred once. The chain has TRBV6-5 and TRBJ2-7; 7 bases align to TRBD1. The CDR3 spans 12 residues. V trimming: 2 bases; J trimming: 8 bases; junction bases outside the gene matches: 3. In germline, CDR1 is MNHEY, CDR2 SVGAGI. CDR3 residues: CASSYTGQQQYF. The CDR3 DNA is TGTGCCAGCAGTTACACGGGACAGCAGCAGTACTTC.

The V call is TRBV6-2 or TRBV6-3, the J call TRBJ1-2, with D unresolved. Per germline, CDR1 MNHEY and CDR2 SVGEGT. This CDR3 has 11 amino acids. The V end was cut by 6 bases, the J end by 4 bases, with 6 bases between. Here the CDR3 reads CASSGTYGYTF. The CDR3 DNA is TGTGCCAGCAGCGGAACCTATGGCTACACCTTC.

This clonotype was picked up many times. The chain couples TRBV11-1 to TRBJ1-1; the D gene is possibly TRBD1 (5 bases). Deletions cut 4 bases from V and 5 bases from J, with 8 bases between. This CDR3 spans 12 amino acids. Germline V gene sequence: CDR1 SGHAT, CDR2 FQDESV (reference sequence). CDR3 nucleotides: TGTGCCAGCAGCTCCGGGGGTACTGAAGCTTTCTTT. Translated: CASSSGGTEAFF.

This clonotype showed up many times. The gene calls are TRBV28 and TRBJ2-5, with 9 bases fitting TRBD1. Germline lookup yields CDR1 MDHEN and CDR2 SYDVKM. Unmatched junction bases numbered 6, after V lost 5 bases and J lost 2 bases. The length of the CDR3 is 15 residues. This chain's CDR3 is CASSETGGPQETQYF. As DNA, the CDR3 is TGTGCCAGCAGTGAGACAGGGGGTCCTCAAGAGACCCAGTACTTC.

This clonotype was observed many times. The chain uses TRBV7-2 and TRBJ2-7; maybe TRBD2 (5 bases). This CDR3 comprises 12 residues. The V gene lost 6 bases and the J gene lost 3 bases, with 9 bases spanning the gap. Germline lookup yields CDR1 SGHTA and CDR2 FQGNSA. This CDR3 is CASSKSGYEQYF. DNA for the CDR3: TGTGCCAGCAGTAAAAGCGGCTACGAGCAGTACTTC.

This clonotype has at least ten counts. The rearrangement joins TRBV6-1 to TRBJ2-7; no reliable D call. CDR3 length: 16 amino acids. From germline, CDR1 is MNHNS and CDR2 SASEGT. The germline V and J ends were trimmed by 0 bases and 2 bases, with 14 bases remaining between them. CDR3 nucleotides: TGTGCCAGCAGTGAAGCACGGCGGATCAATACCTACGAGCAGTACTTC. Translated, it gives CASSEARRINTYEQYF.

This clonotype was seen at least ten times. The V call is TRBV24-1, the J call TRBJ1-5; the D gene is possibly TRBD1 (5 bases). The germline CDR1 and CDR2 sequences are KGHDR and SFDVKD. The V gene lost 3 bases and the J gene lost 8 bases, with 13 bases spanning the gap. This CDR3 spans 14 amino acids. CDR3 nucleotide sequence: TGTGCCACCAGTGATACAGGCCTAGAAGAGCCCCAGCATTTT. Translating gives CATSDTGLEEPQHF.

This clonotype has ten or more counts. The rearrangement links TRBV6-2 or TRBV6-3 to TRBJ2-7; D is unclear. The CDR3 extends over 13 amino acids. Trimming left V 7 bases short and J 3 bases short, with 13 bases between. Germline CDR1 and CDR2: MNHEY and SVGEGT. The CDR3 region has the DNA TGTGCCAGCAATTATCATCCGGTCTACGAGCAGTACTTC. This sequence encodes CASNYHPVYEQYF.

CDR3 DNA: TGTGCCAGCGGGCCGGAGGGCAAGACGTACGAGCAGTACTTC. Amino acids: CASGPEGKTYEQYF. V usage is TRBV28 and J usage is TRBJ2-7; weak D call: TRBD2 (6 bases). The CDR3 has 14 amino acids. Trimming pared 8 bases from V and 4 bases from J, leaving 18 bases between. CDR1 is MDHEN and CDR2 is SYDVKM in the germline V gene.

This clonotype has at least ten counts. The rearrangement uses TRBV2 and TRBJ2-5, with D unresolved. Germline CDR1 reads SNHLY; CDR2 reads FYNNEI. Trimming removed 4 bases at V and 5 bases at J, with 11 bases between. The CDR3 runs 13 residues. The CDR3 nucleotides read TGTGCCAGCAGTGTCCTCATCCAGGAGACCCAGTACTTC. Translation gives CASSVLIQETQYF.

The table lists this clonotype with many counts. The CDR3 region has the DNA TGTGCCATCGGGACAGGGGGCTACAATGAGCAGTTCTTC. It specifies CAIGTGGYNEQFF. The chain has TRBV6-5 and TRBJ2-1, with 11 nucleotides matching TRBD1. Germline V gives CDR1 MNHEY, CDR2 SVGAGI. The CDR3 is 13 amino acids. V lost 10 bases, J lost 3 bases, and 2 bases stayed unmatched.

This clonotype was seen many times. This chain joins TRBV6-1 and TRBJ1-2, with TRBD1 as a possible D gene (6 bases). The CDR3 totals 13 residues. V was clipped by 6 bases and J by 1 base, with 9 bases between them. CDR1 MNHNS and CDR2 SASEGT come from the germline V gene. In DNA form, the CDR3 reads TGTGCCAGCAGGGGGGACAATAACTATGGCTACACCTTC. It yields the protein CASRGDNNYGYTF.

This clonotype was counted ten times or more. The V gene is TRBV2, the J gene TRBJ2-7, with 7 bases identical to TRBD1. Germline CDR1 reads SNHLY; CDR2 reads FYNNEI. This CDR3 has 15 amino acids. Trimming took 7 bases from V and 6 from J; bases not matched to a gene: 15. CDR3 sequence (DNA): TGTGCCAGCACCCCCCTAACAGGGGACATAGGCGAGCAGTACTTC. The encoded protein is CASTPLTGDIGEQYF.

This clonotype was observed many times. The chain carries TRBV7-8 and TRBJ1-5, with 8 bases aligning to TRBD1. This CDR3 spans 15 amino acids. The trim removed 5 bases at V and 4 bases at J, leaving 7 bases unmatched. CDR1 is SGHVS and CDR2 is FQNEAQ in the germline V gene. DNA for the CDR3: TGTGCCAGCAGCCCGCGGGACAGGCCTAATCAGCCCCAGCATTTT. Amino acid sequence: CASSPRDRPNQPQHF.

As regards this clonotype: It may be a read error: a sequence one base away is much more abundant. V and J are TRBV4-1 and TRBJ2-5; 7 bases agree with TRBD1. CDR1 is MGHRA and CDR2 is YSYEKL in the germline V gene. The CDR3 contains 15 residues. DNA for the CDR3: TGCGCCAGCAGCCAAGACAGGGGACAGCAAGGGACCCAGTACTTC. It is translated as CASSQDRGQQGTQYF.

A note on this clonotype: This likely comes from a read error, as the CDR3 has no conserved phenylalanine or tryptophan at its end. The gene calls are TRBV6-2 or TRBV6-3 and TRBJ1-2; a weak D match, TRBD1 (5 bases). V gave up 6 bases and J gave up 5 bases, with 16 bases separating them. The CDR3 contains 14 residues. CDR1 MNHEY and CDR2 SVGEGT come from the germline V gene. The CDR3 nucleotides read TGTGCCAGCAGCCAGGGAATTCTGCGATATGGCTACACCTCC. Its protein is CASSQGILRYGYTS.

This clonotype was counted at least ten times. The chain is built from TRBV24-1 and TRBJ2-5; tentatively, D is TRBD1 (6 bases). Per the germline V gene, CDR1 is KGHDR and CDR2 is SFDVKD. Trimming took 5 bases from V and 4 from J, leaving 16 bases between them. The CDR3 has 15 residues. CDR3 amino acids: CATSGDTIDGETQYF. DNA for the CDR3: TGTGCCACCAGTGGGGACACAATCGACGGAGAGACCCAGTACTTC.